The clone carrying this TCR beta chain appeared a few times. Its antigen is unknown. A J-beta primer mix and a sample-barcoded 5' primer were used in a second PCR of roughly 6 to 11 cycles. The authors tagged each cDNA molecule using a template-switch adaptor with 12 random nucleotides. TCRdb itself ran the 5' RACE reads through MiXCR, one entry per CDR3 protein. Altogether over a million distinct CDR3 sequences are present, roughly 43% being singletons, with the ten largest covering more than 4%. The sample belongs to a study of blood T cells in healthy people across ages. The ends were cut back, 0 bases at V and 4 bases at J, with 10 bases in the middle. The CDR3 extends over 14 amino acids. Germline V gene lookup returns CDR1 DFQATT and CDR2 SNEGSKA (reference sequence). Study conclusions and caveats: TCR beta diversity, measured per million T cells, fell in a roughly linear way with age.

Total RNA was extracted at no less than 6 micrograms per sample. The source is a woman between 18 and 29 years old in good health. The specimen sequenced was blood. The rearrangement joins TRBV20-1 to TRBJ1-5; unclear D gene. CDR3 loop: CSARERRLNQPQHF. The CDR3 DNA sequence: TGCAGTGCTAGAGAACGTAGATTGAATCAGCCCCAGCATTTT.